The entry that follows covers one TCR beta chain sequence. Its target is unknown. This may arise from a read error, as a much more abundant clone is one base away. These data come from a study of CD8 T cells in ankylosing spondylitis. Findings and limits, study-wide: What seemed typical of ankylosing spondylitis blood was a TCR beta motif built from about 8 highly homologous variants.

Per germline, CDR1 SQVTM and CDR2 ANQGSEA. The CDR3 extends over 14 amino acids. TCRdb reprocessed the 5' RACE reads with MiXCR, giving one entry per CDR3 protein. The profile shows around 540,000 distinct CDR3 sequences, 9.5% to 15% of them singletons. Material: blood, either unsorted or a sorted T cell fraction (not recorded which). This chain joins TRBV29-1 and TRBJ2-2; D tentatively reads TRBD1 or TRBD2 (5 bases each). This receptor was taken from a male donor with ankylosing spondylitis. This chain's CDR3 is CSVLDKVNTGEPFF. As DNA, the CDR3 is TGCAGCGTTCTGGACAAAGTGAACACCGGGGAGCCGTTTTTT.